Sequencing of this T cell receptor (beta chain) was carried out in a study of beta chain features in type 1 diabetes listed by TCRdb under 2018. Describing the broader study: Mean age, gender distribution, total cell number and subset yield were not different between patients and healthy donors. The study compared TCRB repertoires of sorted circulating CD4+ T cell subsets between recently diagnosed type 1 diabetes patients and matched healthy donors. A total of roughly 100 million sorted cells were examined across all samples, and RNA yield correlated strongly with the number of cells per subset. Naive and central memory subsets were obtained from all 30 or so donors, but regulatory and stem cell-like memory subsets were isolated from only 8 patients and roughly eight healthy donors.

Each donor gave one peripheral blood draw, around 100 mL on average, collected into heparinised tubes. A BD FACSAria II was used to sort naive, central memory, regulatory and stem cell-like memory CD4+ T cells with a panel that included CD45RO, CCR7, CD25, CD127, CD95 and CD27. All sorted populations exceeded 95% purity. Right away, PBMCs were isolated by Lymphoprep density gradient centrifugation and were stained directly, with no culture step. So that batch effects would be minimized, each experiment stained and sorted samples in pairs, pairing one healthy donor with one patient. Overall study outcomes, separate from this receptor: The naive, central memory and regulatory TCRB repertoires appeared to resemble one another more closely among patients than among healthy donors. A moderate but significant shortening of TCRB CDR3 length was observed in type 1 diabetes patients in all four CD4+ subsets. Because cDNA was sequenced instead of genomic DNA, activated cells with high expression could be over-represented, although the groups did not differ in activation or CD3 levels. PCR may preferentially amplify shorter templates, but because patient and control samples were amplified and corrected together, any resulting skew would affect both groups equally. HLA sub-analyses involved small numbers of individuals, so any influence of HLA type on TCRB rearrangement remained unresolved. At VDJ recombination sites, type 1 diabetes patients had fewer insertions and more deleted nucleotides, which implies abnormalities in thymic rearrangement.

This clone was seen more than once but under ten times. It has no known antigen specificity. Base quality data are lacking; no much larger clone is found one base away. Compared with germline, V lacks 1 base and J lacks 6 bases; bases without a gene match: 9. The CDR3 runs 16 residues from the cysteine to the phenylalanine. CDR3 DNA is the only sequence kept; it has 48 bases, read in frame from the first base. From a lookup of the germline V gene, CDR1 and CDR2 are LGHNA and YSLEER. All of the isolated RNA was reverse transcribed with the High Capacity cDNA Reverse Transcription Kit, so expressed TCRB transcripts were sequenced. Deep immunoSEQ sequencing was performed on naive, central memory and regulatory T cell samples, with an average of approximately 3.9 million total reads per sample. Sorted cells were lysed in RLT buffer, and RNA was extracted using DNase-treated RNeasy Micro or Mini kits according to cell number. Each cell subset was processed on its own to prevent cross-contamination, while patient and healthy donor samples were processed together. The immunoSEQ multiplex PCR was used to amplify TCRB sequences from cDNA, yielding 87-bp fragments that span the CDR3 region. Amplicons were sequenced on the Illumina HiSeq platform. The published analysis was carried out like this. Synthetic template baselines were used to correct PCR bias computationally, reads within Hamming distance 2 were collapsed, and singletons that could not be merged were discarded. Reads were aligned against IMGT so that V, D and J genes, CDR3 length and insertions or deletions at six rearrangement sites could be assigned. Within each subset, clonotype counts were normalized to the number of sorted cells before true diversity and Gini coefficients were calculated with the tcR R package. The overlap coefficient, calculated on TCRB nucleotide sequences, was used to quantify repertoire sharing. As a proxy for the pre-selection repertoire, out-of-frame TCRB sequences from naive cells were analyzed. Drawn from immuneACCESS, this table holds only the in-frame rearrangements with V and J called that TCRdb kept. Clones are partly lost; checked studies trace under half to an unresolved V gene and leave the rest unexplained. D and trimming come from the DNA, and the V and J calls and clone size come from that table. Counted in this sample were 600,000 to 700,000 clones; roughly an eighth of them appeared once. The top ten clonotypes cover more than 0.1% of the sample.

The TCR sequence derives from a man aged 30-40 years with type 1 diabetes. This sequence uses TRBV4-3 and TRBJ2-4, with 7 bases aligning to TRBD1. The sequencing input was naive CD4+ T cells from blood. The intended sense of this specimen's cell subset or site label: true naive CD4+ T cells. The DNA sequence is as follows: TGCGCCAGCAGCCAAGGACTCCGGGACAGTGGAAACATTCAGTACTTC. It specifies CASSQGLRDSGNIQYF.